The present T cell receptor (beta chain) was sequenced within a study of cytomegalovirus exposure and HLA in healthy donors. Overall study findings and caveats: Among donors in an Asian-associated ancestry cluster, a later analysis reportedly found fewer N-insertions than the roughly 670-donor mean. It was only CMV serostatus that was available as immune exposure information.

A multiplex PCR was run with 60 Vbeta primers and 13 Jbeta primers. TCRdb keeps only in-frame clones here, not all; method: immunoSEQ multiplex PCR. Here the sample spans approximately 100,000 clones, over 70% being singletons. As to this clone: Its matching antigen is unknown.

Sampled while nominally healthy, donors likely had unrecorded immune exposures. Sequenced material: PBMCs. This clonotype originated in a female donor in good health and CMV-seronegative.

The CDR3 DNA sequence: TGTGCCAGCAGTGCACAGCGACAGGCAAGCTCTGGGGCCAACGTCCTGACTTTC. Translating gives CASSAQRQASSGANVLTF. V is TRBV6-1 and J is TRBJ2-6; D is perhaps TRBD1 (6 bases). The CDR3 is made up of 18 amino acids. Germline V gene sequence: CDR1 MNHNS, CDR2 SASEGT. The V and J ends lost 4 bases and 0 bases respectively, with 16 bases between them.